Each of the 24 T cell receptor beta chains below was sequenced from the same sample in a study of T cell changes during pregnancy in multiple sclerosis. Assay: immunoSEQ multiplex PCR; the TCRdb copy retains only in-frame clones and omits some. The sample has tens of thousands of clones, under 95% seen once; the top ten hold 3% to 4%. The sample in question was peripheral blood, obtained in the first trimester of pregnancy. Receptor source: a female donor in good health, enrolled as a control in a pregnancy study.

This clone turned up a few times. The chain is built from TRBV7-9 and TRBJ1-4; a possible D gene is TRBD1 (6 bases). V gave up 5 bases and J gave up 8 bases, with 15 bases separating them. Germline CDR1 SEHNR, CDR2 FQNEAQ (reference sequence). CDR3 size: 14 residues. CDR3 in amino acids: CASSEPGHNEKLFF. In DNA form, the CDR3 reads TGTGCCAGCAGCGAACCGGGACACAACGAAAAACTGTTTTTT.

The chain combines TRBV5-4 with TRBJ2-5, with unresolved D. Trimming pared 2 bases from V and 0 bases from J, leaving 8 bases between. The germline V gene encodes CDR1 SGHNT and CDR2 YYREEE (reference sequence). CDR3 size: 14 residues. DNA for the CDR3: TGTGCCAGCAGCTTTTACGGGTACCAAGAGACCCAGTACTTC. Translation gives CASSFYGYQETQYF.

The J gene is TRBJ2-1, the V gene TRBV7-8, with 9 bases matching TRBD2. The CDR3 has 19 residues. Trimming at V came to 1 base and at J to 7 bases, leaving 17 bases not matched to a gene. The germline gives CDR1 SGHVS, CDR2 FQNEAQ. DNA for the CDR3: TGTGCCAGCAGCTTAGGGGGGGCTCTTAGCGGGAGAAAAGGTAATGAGCAGTTCTTC. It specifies CASSLGGALSGRKGNEQFF. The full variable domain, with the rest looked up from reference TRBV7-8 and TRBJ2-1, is GAGVSQSPRYKVAKRGQDVALRCDPISGHVSLFWYQQALGQGPEFLTYFQNEAQLDKSGLPSDRFFAERPEGSVSTLKIQRTQQEDSAVYLCASSLGGALSGRKGNEQFFGPGTRLTVL.

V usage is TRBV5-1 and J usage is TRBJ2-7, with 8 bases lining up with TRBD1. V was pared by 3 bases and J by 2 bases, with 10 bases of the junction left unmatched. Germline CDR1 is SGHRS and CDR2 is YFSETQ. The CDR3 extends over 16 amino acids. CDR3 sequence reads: CASSSSPGTGTYEQYF. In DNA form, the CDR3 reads TGCGCCAGCAGCTCCTCCCCCGGGACAGGTACCTACGAGCAGTACTTC.

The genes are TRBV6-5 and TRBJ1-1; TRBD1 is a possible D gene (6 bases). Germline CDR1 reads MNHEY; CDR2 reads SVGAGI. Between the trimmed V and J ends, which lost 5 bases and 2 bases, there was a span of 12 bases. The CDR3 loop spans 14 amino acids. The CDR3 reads CASSPWTANTEAFF. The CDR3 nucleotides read TGTGCCAGCAGTCCCTGGACAGCTAACACTGAAGCTTTCTTT.

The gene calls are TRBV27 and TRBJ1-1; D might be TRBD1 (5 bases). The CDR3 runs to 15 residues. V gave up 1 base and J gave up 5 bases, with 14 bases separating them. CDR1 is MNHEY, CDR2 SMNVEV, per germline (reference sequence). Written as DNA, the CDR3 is TGTGCCAGCAGTTTATTCGGGCGGGAGGGGACTGAAGCTTTCTTT. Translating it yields CASSLFGREGTEAFF.

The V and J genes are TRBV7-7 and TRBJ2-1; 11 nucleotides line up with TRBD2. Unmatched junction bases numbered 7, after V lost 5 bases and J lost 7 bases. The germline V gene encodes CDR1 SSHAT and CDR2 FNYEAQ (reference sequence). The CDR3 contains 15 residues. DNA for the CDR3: TGTGCCAGCAGCCCGGGACTAGCGGAGGTTAATGAGCAGTTCTTC. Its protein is CASSPGLAEVNEQFF.

CDR3 loop: CASSSRGGRLDEQFF. The DNA for the CDR3 is TGTGCCAGCAGTTCACGGGGGGGCCGGTTAGATGAGCAGTTCTTC. V usage is TRBV27 and J usage is TRBJ2-1; 8 nucleotides align to TRBD2. The germline V gene has CDR1 MNHEY and CDR2 SMNVEV (reference sequence). Losses at the gene ends were 4 bases for V and 8 bases for J; bases not matched to a gene: 10. This CDR3 region has 15 residues.

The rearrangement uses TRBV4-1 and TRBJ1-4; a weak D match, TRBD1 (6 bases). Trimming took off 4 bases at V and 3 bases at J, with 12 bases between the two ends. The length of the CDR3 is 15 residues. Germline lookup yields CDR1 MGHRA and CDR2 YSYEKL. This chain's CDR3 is CASSLGTPPNEKLFF. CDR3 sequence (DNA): TGCGCCAGCAGCCTCGGGACACCACCTAATGAAAAACTGTTTTTT.

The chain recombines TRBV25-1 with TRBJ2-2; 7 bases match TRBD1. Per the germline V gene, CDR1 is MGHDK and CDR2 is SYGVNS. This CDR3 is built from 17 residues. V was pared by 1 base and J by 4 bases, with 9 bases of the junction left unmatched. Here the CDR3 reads CASSELQGFRSTGELFF. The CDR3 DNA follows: TGTGCCAGCAGTGAATTACAGGGGTTCCGTAGCACCGGGGAGCTGTTTTTT.

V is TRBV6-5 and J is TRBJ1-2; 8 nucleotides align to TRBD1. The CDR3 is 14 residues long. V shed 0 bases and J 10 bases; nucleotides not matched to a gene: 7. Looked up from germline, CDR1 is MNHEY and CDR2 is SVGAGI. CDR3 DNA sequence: TGTGCCAGCAGTTACTCGGGGGACAGGTTGTTCTACACCTTC. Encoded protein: CASSYSGDRLFYTF.

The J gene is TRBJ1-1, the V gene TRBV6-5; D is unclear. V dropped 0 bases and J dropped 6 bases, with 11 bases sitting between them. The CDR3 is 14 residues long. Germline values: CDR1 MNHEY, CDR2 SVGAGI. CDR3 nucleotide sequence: TGTGCCAGCAGTTACTCGCGGCGGGAGGCTGAAGCTTTCTTT. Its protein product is CASSYSRREAEAFF.

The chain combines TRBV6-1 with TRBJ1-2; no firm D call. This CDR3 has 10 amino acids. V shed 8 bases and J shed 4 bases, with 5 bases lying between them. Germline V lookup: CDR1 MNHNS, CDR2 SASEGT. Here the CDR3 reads CASGSYGYTF. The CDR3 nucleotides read TGTGCCAGCGGCAGCTATGGCTACACCTTC.

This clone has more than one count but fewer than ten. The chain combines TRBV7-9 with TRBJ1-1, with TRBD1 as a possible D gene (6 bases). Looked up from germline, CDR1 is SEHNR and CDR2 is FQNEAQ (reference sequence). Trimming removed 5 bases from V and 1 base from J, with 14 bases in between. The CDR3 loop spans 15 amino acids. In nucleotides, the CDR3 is TGTGCCAGCAGCCTTACTCGGACAGCGAACACTGAAGCTTTCTTT. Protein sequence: CASSLTRTANTEAFF.

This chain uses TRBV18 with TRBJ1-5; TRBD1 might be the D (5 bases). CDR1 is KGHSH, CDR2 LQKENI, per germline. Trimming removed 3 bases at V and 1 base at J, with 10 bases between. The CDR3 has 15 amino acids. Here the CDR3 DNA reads TGTGCCAGCTCACCCGGCAGGGTGAGCAATCAGCCCCAGCATTTT. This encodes CASSPGRVSNQPQHF. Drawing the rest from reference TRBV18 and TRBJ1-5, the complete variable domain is NAGVMQNPRHLVRRRGQEARLRCSPMKGHSHVYWYRQLPEEGLKFMVYLQKENIIDESGMPKERFSAEFPKEGPSILRIQQVVRGDSAAYFCASSPGRVSNQPQHFGDGTRLSIL.

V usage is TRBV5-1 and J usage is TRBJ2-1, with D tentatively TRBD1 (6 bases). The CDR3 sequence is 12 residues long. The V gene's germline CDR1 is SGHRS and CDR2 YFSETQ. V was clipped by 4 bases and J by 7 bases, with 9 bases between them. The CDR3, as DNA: TGCGCCAGCAGCCTACAGGGAAATGAGCAGTTCTTC. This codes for CASSLQGNEQFF.

The DNA of the CDR3 is TGTGCCAGCAAGGACACCTTCGCTGGGGCCAACGTCCTGACTTTC. Protein sequence: CASKDTFAGANVLTF. V gene TRBV6-5 combines with J gene TRBJ2-6; maybe TRBD1 (5 bases). The germline gives CDR1 MNHEY, CDR2 SVGAGI. The V end lost 7 bases, the J end lost 2 bases, and 12 bases lay between the germline ends. This CDR3 comprises 15 residues.

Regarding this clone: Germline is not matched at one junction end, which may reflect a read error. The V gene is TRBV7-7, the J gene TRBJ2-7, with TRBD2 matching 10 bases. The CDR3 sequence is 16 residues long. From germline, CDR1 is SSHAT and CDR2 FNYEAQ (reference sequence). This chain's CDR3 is CASSLAGGQDSYEQYF. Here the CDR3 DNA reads TGTGCTAGCAGCTTAGCGGGGGGACAGGACTCCTACGAGCAGTACTTC.

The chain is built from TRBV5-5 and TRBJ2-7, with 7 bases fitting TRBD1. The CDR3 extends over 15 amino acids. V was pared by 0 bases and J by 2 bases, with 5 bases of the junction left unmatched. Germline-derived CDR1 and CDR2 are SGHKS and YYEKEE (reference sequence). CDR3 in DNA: TGTGCCAGCAGCTTGGGACAGGGACAAGCCTACGAGCAGTACTTC. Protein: CASSLGQGQAYEQYF.

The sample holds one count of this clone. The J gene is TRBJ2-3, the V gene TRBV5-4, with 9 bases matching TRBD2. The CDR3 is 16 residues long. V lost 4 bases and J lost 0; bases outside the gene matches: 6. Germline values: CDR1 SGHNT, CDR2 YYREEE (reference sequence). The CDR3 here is CASSPASGTSTDTQYF. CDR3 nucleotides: TGTGCCAGCAGCCCCGCTAGCGGGACGAGCACAGATACGCAGTATTTT.

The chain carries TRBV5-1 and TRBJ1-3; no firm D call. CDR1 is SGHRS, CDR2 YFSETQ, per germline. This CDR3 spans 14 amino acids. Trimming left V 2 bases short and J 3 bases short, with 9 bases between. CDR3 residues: CASSLGEIGNTIYF. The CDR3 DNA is TGCGCCAGCAGCTTAGGAGAAATTGGAAACACCATATATTTT.

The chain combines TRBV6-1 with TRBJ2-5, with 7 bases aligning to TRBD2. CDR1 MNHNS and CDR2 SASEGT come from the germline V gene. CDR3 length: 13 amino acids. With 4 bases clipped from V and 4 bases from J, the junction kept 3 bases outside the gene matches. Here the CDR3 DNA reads TGTGCCAGCAGTGGTGGGGGGGGAGAGACCCAGTACTTC. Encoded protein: CASSGGGGETQYF.

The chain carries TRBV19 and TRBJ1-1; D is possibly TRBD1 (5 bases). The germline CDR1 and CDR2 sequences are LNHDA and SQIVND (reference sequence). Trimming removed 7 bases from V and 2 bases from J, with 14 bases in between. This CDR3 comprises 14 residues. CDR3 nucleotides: TGTGCCAGTAAATGGGGTAGGGGCAACACTGAAGCTTTCTTT. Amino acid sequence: CASKWGRGNTEAFF.

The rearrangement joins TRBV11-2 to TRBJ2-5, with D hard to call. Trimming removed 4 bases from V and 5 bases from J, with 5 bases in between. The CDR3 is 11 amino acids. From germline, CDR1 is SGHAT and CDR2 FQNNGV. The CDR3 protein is CASSSFETQYF. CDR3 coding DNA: TGTGCCAGCAGCTCCTTTGAGACCCAGTACTTC.